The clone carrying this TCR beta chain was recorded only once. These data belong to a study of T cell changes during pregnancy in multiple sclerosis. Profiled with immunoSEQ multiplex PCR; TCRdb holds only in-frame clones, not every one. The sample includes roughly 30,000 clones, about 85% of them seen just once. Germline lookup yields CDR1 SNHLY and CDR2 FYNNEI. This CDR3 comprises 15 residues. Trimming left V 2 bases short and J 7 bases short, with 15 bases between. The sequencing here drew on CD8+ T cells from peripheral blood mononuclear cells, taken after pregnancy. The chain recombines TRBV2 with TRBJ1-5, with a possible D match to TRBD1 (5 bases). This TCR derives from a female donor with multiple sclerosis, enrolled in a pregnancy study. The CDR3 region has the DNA TGTGCCAGCAGTGAATGGGGGGACCAGAGGCAGCCCCAGCATTTT. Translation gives CASSEWGDQRQPQHF. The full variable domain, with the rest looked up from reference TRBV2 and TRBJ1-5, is EPEVTQTPSHQVTQMGQEVILRCVPISNHLYFYWYRQILGQKVEFLVSFYNNEISEKSEIFDDQFSVERPDGSNFTLKIRSTKLEDSAMYFCASSEWGDQRQPQHFGDGTRLSIL.